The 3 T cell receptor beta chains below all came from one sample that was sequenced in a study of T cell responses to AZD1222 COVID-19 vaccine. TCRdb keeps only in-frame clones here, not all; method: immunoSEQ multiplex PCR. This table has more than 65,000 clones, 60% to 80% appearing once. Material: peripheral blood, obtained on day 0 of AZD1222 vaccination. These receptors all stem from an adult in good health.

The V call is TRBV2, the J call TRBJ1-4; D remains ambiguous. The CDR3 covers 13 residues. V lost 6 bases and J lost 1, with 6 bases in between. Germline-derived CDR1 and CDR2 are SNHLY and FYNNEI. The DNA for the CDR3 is TGTGCCAGCAGGGACGGAACTAATGAAAAACTGTTTTTT. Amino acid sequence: CASRDGTNEKLFF. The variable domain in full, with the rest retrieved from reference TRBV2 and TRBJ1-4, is EPEVTQTPSHQVTQMGQEVILRCVPISNHLYFYWYRQILGQKVEFLVSFYNNEISEKSEIFDDQFSVERPDGSNFTLKIRSTKLEDSAMYFCASRDGTNEKLFFGSGTQLSVL.

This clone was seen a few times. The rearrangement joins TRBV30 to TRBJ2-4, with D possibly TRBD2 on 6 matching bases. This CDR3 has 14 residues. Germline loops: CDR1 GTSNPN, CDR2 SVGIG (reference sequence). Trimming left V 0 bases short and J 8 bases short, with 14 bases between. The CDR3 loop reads CAWSVPRRRDIQYF. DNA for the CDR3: TGTGCCTGGAGTGTACCTCGAAGGAGGGACATTCAGTACTTC.

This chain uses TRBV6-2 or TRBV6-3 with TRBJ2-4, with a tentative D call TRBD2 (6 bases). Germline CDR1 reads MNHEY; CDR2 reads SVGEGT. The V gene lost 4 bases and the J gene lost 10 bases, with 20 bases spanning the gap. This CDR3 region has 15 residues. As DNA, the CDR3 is TGTGCCAGCAGTTCGGGACTTTCAACGGTTTGGATTCAGTACTTC. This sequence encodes CASSSGLSTVWIQYF.